The 2 T cell receptor beta chains given below trace back to one sample, sequenced in a study of PD-1 blockade in classical Hodgkin lymphoma (dated by TCRdb to the early 2020s). The protocol used for the library was the immunoSEQ multiplex PCR assay. TCRdb took this table from immuneACCESS and kept in-frame rearrangements with V and J called. Such tables lack part of the clones; where checked against another copy, unresolved V genes explain under half of the gap, and the rest is unexplained. The sample records roughly 32,000 clones, roughly 94% of which are singletons. Roughly 2.5% of the sample goes to the ten largest clones. Sample time point, as interpreted from the label and publication: newly diagnosed, previously untreated cHL patient sample. Sequenced sample: peripheral blood mononuclear cells (PBMCs). Receptors originate from a human donor with classical Hodgkin lymphoma.

Regarding this clone: Additional DNA sequences in this sample encode the identical CDR3. This chain connects TRBV5-1 to TRBJ2-1; 11 nucleotides line up with TRBD2. CDR1 is SGHRS and CDR2 is YFSETQ in the germline V gene. V shed 4 bases, J shed 6 bases, and the junction held 3 bases outside the gene matches. This CDR3 region has 14 residues. The CDR3 region is CASSVTSGSNEQFF. The CDR3, as DNA: TGCGCCAGCAGCGTTACTAGCGGGAGCAATGAGCAGTTCTTC.

V gene TRBV18 combines with J gene TRBJ1-1; unclear D gene. The CDR3 totals 18 residues. Germline CDR1 and CDR2: KGHSH and LQKENI. The V end was cut by 6 bases, the J end by 2 bases, with 25 bases between. Written as DNA, the CDR3 is TGTGCCAGCTCCCTAAATGGACGAAGCATGTCGGGTAACACTGAAGCTTTCTTT. Amino acids: CASSLNGRSMSGNTEAFF.